This entry concerns a single TCR beta chain. A single count supports this clonotype. No antigen is known for it. No quality values exist for individual bases; no much larger clone is one base distant. One read yields weak evidence. The sample originates from a study of Graves' ophthalmopathy and Graves' hyperthyroidism (dated by TCRdb to between 2017 and 2018). A note on the overall study: Peripheral blood was collected at initial diagnosis, before any treatment. To tell Graves' ophthalmopathy apart from Graves' hyperthyroidism, and to predict which patients would progress to ophthalmopathy, the study relied on TCR beta repertoire signatures. For training and testing, the 95 to 100 patients in the discovery cohort were randomly divided in a 7:3 ratio. A discovery set of about 99 patients (around 45 ophthalmopathy, 55 to 60 stable hyperthyroidism) was enrolled to explore V-J signatures distinguishing ophthalmopathy from hyperthyroidism. In five or six hyperthyroidism patients, T-cell repertoires of thyroid tissue and blood were compared. In total, some 130 blood samples were TCR-sequenced: fewer than 50 ophthalmopathy, some 80 hyperthyroidism and some 17 hyperthyroidism-to-ophthalmopathy patients. Once sampling was done, hyperthyroidism patients were given methimazole at a starting dose of 30 mg daily, while ophthalmopathy patients were given high-dose intravenous methylprednisolone. An independent validation cohort was composed of roughly 19 hyperthyroidism patients and 17 patients who later progressed from hyperthyroidism to ophthalmopathy. Results and caveats for the whole study, not just this receptor: In cross-validation, the 13-signature model distinguished ophthalmopathy from stable hyperthyroidism with around 86% sensitivity and around 84% specificity, while in the test set the corresponding values were about 80% and 75%. In validation, the model predicted ophthalmopathy progression with 70.59% sensitivity and 72.22% specificity; some 13 predicted patients were CT-confirmed with GO in a median of about 6.2 months. Sample size was not predetermined statistically, and investigators were not blinded to group allocation. Most of the expanded thyroid clonotypes with a frequency above 0.001 were also detected in blood, and it was suggested that the thyroid immune response may be reflected by blood repertoires.

A patient counted as having stable hyperthyroidism if there was no progression to ophthalmopathy within 18 months of follow-up. The hyperthyroidism patients were 18 to 65 years old and newly diagnosed, with a disease duration of less than 2 months. Anyone with other autoimmune diseases, uncontrolled infections, pregnancy or lactation was excluded from the study. Diagnosis relied on clinical symptoms, serum thyroxine, TRAb, thyroid ultrasound and orbital computed tomography. Using Ficoll-Paque density gradient centrifugation, PBMCs were isolated from less than 11 ml of fresh peripheral blood. Total RNA was extracted using Trizol reagent, and RNA quality was checked on an Agilent 2100 Bioanalyzer. For repertoire sequencing, TCR beta CDR3 regions were amplified from RNA transcripts. HTBI primers and the Qiagen OneStep RT-PCR kit were used in a first-round RT-PCR, which was followed by a second-round multiplex PCR, size selection and purification. The libraries underwent paired-end sequencing with 100 bp reads on an Illumina HiSeq2000. For the original study's pipeline: SOAPnuke was used for read processing, and reads with adapters, uncalled bases, a mean Phred below 15, or no exact constant-primer or identifier match were discarded. COPE v1.2.5 was used to merge high-quality paired reads. Unique nucleotide sequences were defined as clonotypes and aligned to IMGT TRB V, D and J references using MiTCR v1.1. The analysis was limited to V-J combinations with a frequency above 0.0001, which together covered 99.2% of repertoires. A TCR clonal expansion and chaos score per V-J combination was defined as the ratio of F50 clonal expansion to chaos observed in the TCRdist matrix. Welch's t-statistics and random forest were used to reduce features to about 13 V-J combinations, which were fed into a naive Bayes classifier. Thyroid-blood repertoire similarity was quantified with the Morisita-Horn index. Through fastp at Q25 and MiXCR, TCRdb rebuilt clones from the public reads, retaining in-frame beta chains. Rows with a matching CDR3 protein are joined into one entry that keeps the most common DNA and genes. TCRdb assigned the V and J calls; the authors' analysis was not used. The sample has over 500,000 distinct CDR3 sequences on record, 22% of them singletons. The leading ten clones occupy more than 5.5% of the sample.

Germline trimming: 0 bases from V, 10 bases from J; junction bases outside gene matches: 8. The CDR3 goes from the cysteine to the phenylalanine over 16 residues. This entry keeps only the CDR3 DNA: 48 bases, framed from base 1. Per the germline V gene, MNHEY is the CDR1 and SVGAGI is the CDR2. This clonotype was obtained from a woman aged 18-35 years with stable Graves' hyperthyroidism. Some clones in this sample may be carry-over from other donors' samples. Donor details come from another sample of the same person, matched by shared clones. This sequence uses TRBV6-5 and TRBJ1-6; 8 middle bases align to TRBD1. Sequencing was performed on peripheral blood. The base sequence is TGTGCCAGCAGTTACTCACGGCAGGGGGCTGGGTCACCCCTCCACTTT. Translated, it reads CASSYSRQGAGSPLHF.